These 30 T cell receptor beta chains share one sample of origin, sequenced in a study of monozygotic twins with inflammatory bowel disease. TCRdb re-analyzed the 5' RACE reads; it lists each CDR3 protein once, without DNA. The table for this sample gives about 300,000 distinct CDR3 sequences. Sequencing was done on a sample of blood. All receptors come from a human donor with ulcerative colitis or Crohn's disease, or a healthy co-twin of an affected twin (not recorded which).

J is TRBJ2-1 and V is TRBV7-9; TCRdb gives TRBD1 as the D gene, but with no DNA this cannot be confirmed. In germline, CDR1 is SEHNR, CDR2 FQNEAQ (reference sequence). CDR3 length: 17 amino acids. CDR3: CASSRTGGALSYNEQFF.

V gene TRBV2 combines with J gene TRBJ2-7; the D call from TCRdb, TRBD2, cannot be confirmed without DNA. Germline V gives CDR1 SNHLY, CDR2 FYNNEI. This CDR3 is built from 13 residues. This CDR3 is CASGLVPSYEQYF. The full variable domain, completed using reference TRBV2 and TRBJ2-7, is EPEVTQTPSHQVTQMGQEVILRCVPISNHLYFYWYRQILGQKVEFLVSFYNNEISEKSEIFDDQFSVERPDGSNFTLKIRSTKLEDSAMYFCASGLVPSYEQYFGPGTRLTVT.

This rearrangement joins TRBV4-3 to TRBJ1-1. This CDR3 contains 14 residues. Germline CDR1 reads LGHNA; CDR2 reads YSLEER. The CDR3 spells CASSQGSGFSEAFF.

The V and J genes are TRBV27 and TRBJ1-6; TCRdb indicates TRBD1, and absent DNA this call remains unverified. There are 15 residues in the CDR3. Germline V CDR1 and CDR2: MNHEY, SMNVEV (reference sequence). This CDR3 is CASSPTGSYNSPLHF.

This chain joins TRBV7-2 and TRBJ2-7; checking the TCRdb D call of TRBD1 is not possible without DNA. This CDR3 has 14 amino acids. Germline V gives CDR1 SGHTA, CDR2 FQGNSA. This CDR3 reads CASSHGTGNYEQYF. The full variable domain, with the rest looked up from reference TRBV7-2 and TRBJ2-7, is GAGVSQSPSNKVTEKGKDVELRCDPISGHTALYWYRQSLGQGLEFLIYFQGNSAPDKSGLPSDRFSAERTGGSVSTLTIQRTQQEDSAVYLCASSHGTGNYEQYFGPGTRLTVT.

The genes are TRBV5-1 and TRBJ2-3; with no DNA, the TCRdb D assignment of TRBD1 cannot be verified. Looked up from germline, CDR1 is SGHRS and CDR2 is YFSETQ. The CDR3 contains 15 residues. This chain's CDR3 is CASSSAGGNPDTQYF.

V is TRBV6-1 and J is TRBJ2-5; checking the TCRdb D call of TRBD2 is not possible without DNA. The CDR3 consists of 15 residues. Per the germline V gene, CDR1 is MNHNS and CDR2 is SASEGT. Here the CDR3 reads CASGSGGVTQETQYF.

This chain uses TRBV11-3 with TRBJ2-7; TCRdb calls TRBD2, which cannot be checked without DNA. From germline, CDR1 is SGHNT and CDR2 YENEEA. This CDR3 spans 14 amino acids. The CDR3 loop reads CPSSYGTPSYEQYF.

The rearrangement joins TRBV9 to TRBJ2-5; TCRdb proposes TRBD1, but this gene call is untestable without DNA. The CDR3 is 13 residues long. Per germline, CDR1 SGDLS and CDR2 YYNGEE. The CDR3 region is CASSGGGQETQYF.

The chain links TRBV5-1 to TRBJ2-3; checking the TCRdb D call of TRBD2 is not possible without DNA. The CDR3 has 16 residues. Germline CDR1 reads SGHRS; CDR2 reads YFSETQ. CDR3 amino acids: CASSPTLAGGGDTQYF. Full variable domain (rest looked up from reference TRBV5-1 and TRBJ2-3): KAGVTQTPRYLIKTRGQQVTLSCSPISGHRSVSWYQQTPGQGLQFLFEYFSETQRNKGNFPGRFSGRQFSNSRSEMNVSTLELGDSALYLCASSPTLAGGGDTQYFGPGTRLTVL.

The V call is TRBV6-5, the J call TRBJ1-5. CDR1 and CDR2 (germline): MNHEY, SVGAGI. The CDR3 is 14 residues long. This CDR3 reads CASSYSGGNQPQHF.

The chain carries TRBV7-2 and TRBJ1-2. The CDR3 is 14 residues long. CDR1 SGHTA and CDR2 FQGNSA come from the germline V gene. The chain's CDR3 is CASSLQLMTQGYTF.

The chain employs TRBV7-9 and TRBJ2-7. Per germline, CDR1 SEHNR and CDR2 FQNEAQ (reference sequence). The CDR3 consists of 14 residues. The CDR3 region is CASSSYTGSYEQYF.

This chain uses TRBV28 with TRBJ2-7; with no DNA, the TCRdb D assignment of TRBD1 cannot be verified. From germline, CDR1 is MDHEN and CDR2 SYDVKM. The CDR3 loop spans 16 amino acids. This CDR3 reads CASSTPGTGTPYEQYF.

The genes are TRBV6-5 and TRBJ1-5. Germline V gene data show CDR1 as MNHEY and CDR2 as SVGAGI. The CDR3 has 13 amino acids. CDR3 residues: CASSYRDNQPQHF.

The genes are TRBV5-1 and TRBJ2-7. Germline V gives CDR1 SGHRS, CDR2 YFSETQ. This CDR3 region has 14 residues. CDR3 loop: CASSLIGSSYEQYF.

The chain is built from TRBV7-9 and TRBJ1-6; TCRdb names TRBD1, which stays unverified in the absence of DNA. The CDR3 extends over 14 amino acids. From germline, CDR1 is SEHNR and CDR2 FQNEAQ (reference sequence). The CDR3 spells CASSVDLDGTPLHF.

The rearrangement uses TRBV6-5 and TRBJ2-7; with no DNA, the TCRdb D assignment of TRBD2 cannot be verified. The CDR3 runs 15 residues. Germline lookup yields CDR1 MNHEY and CDR2 SVGAGI. CDR3 in amino acids: CASSYGAGGTYEQYF.

The V call is TRBV2, the J call TRBJ1-5; without DNA, the TCRdb call of TRBD1 cannot be checked. The length of the CDR3 is 14 residues. Looked up from germline, CDR1 is SNHLY and CDR2 is FYNNEI. The CDR3 sequence: CASSRQGSNQPQHF. The whole variable domain, remainder taken from reference TRBV2 and TRBJ1-5, is EPEVTQTPSHQVTQMGQEVILRCVPISNHLYFYWYRQILGQKVEFLVSFYNNEISEKSEIFDDQFSVERPDGSNFTLKIRSTKLEDSAMYFCASSRQGSNQPQHFGDGTRLSIL.

The V and J genes are TRBV7-3 and TRBJ1-1. The CDR3 is 13 residues long. Per the germline V gene, CDR1 is SGHTA and CDR2 is FQGTGA. The CDR3: CASSAGLATEAFF.

The V and J genes are TRBV7-8 and TRBJ1-5. Germline loops: CDR1 SGHVS, CDR2 FQNEAQ. This CDR3 spans 12 amino acids. The CDR3: CASSLEYQPQHF.

The chain uses TRBV30 and TRBJ1-5. The CDR3 length is 13 residues. The germline gives CDR1 GTSNPN, CDR2 SVGIG (reference sequence). CDR3: CAWRKEGNQPQHF.

This chain connects TRBV7-9 to TRBJ2-2. Germline values: CDR1 SEHNR, CDR2 FQNEAQ (reference sequence). This CDR3 region has 15 residues. The CDR3 sequence is CASSFFYAQSGELFF. The full variable domain, rest sourced from reference TRBV7-9 and TRBJ2-2, is DTGVSQNPRHKITKRGQNVTFRCDPISEHNRLYWYRQTLGQGPEFLTYFQNEAQLEKSRLLSDRFSAERPKGSFSTLEIQRTEQGDSAMYLCASSFFYAQSGELFFGEGSRLTVL.

CDR3 residues: CASSYFTGGQPQHF. The chain combines TRBV6-2 or TRBV6-3 with TRBJ1-5; TCRdb calls TRBD1, which cannot be checked without DNA. The CDR3 covers 14 residues. The germline V gene encodes CDR1 MNHEY and CDR2 SVGEGT.

The chain uses TRBV20-1 and TRBJ2-7; TCRdb outputs TRBD1, but without DNA this stays unchecked. This CDR3 is built from 12 residues. The germline V gene encodes CDR1 DFQATT and CDR2 SNEGSKA (reference sequence). The CDR3 region is CSAHKDRVEQYF.

The V and J genes are TRBV7-9 and TRBJ2-1; without DNA, the TCRdb call of TRBD1 cannot be checked. The CDR3 has 15 residues. In germline, CDR1 is SEHNR, CDR2 FQNEAQ (reference sequence). Here the CDR3 reads CASSPGDRVSLEQFF. Looking up the rest from reference TRBV7-9 and TRBJ2-1 gives the full variable domain: DTGVSQNPRHKITKRGQNVTFRCDPISEHNRLYWYRQTLGQGPEFLTYFQNEAQLEKSRLLSDRFSAERPKGSFSTLEIQRTEQGDSAMYLCASSPGDRVSLEQFFGPGTRLTVL.

The CDR3 protein is CAINAGEGSPLHF. This chain joins TRBV10-3 and TRBJ1-6. The CDR3 has 13 residues. Germline-derived CDR1 and CDR2 are ENHRY and SYGVKD.

J is TRBJ2-3 and V is TRBV9. The germline CDR1 and CDR2 sequences are SGDLS and YYNGEE. This CDR3 has 13 residues. The CDR3 sequence: CASSVASSDTQYF.

The chain couples TRBV5-1 to TRBJ2-2. Germline CDR1 is SGHRS and CDR2 is YFSETQ. The CDR3 is 14 residues long. The CDR3 loop reads CASSSAAGSGELFF.

The chain recombines TRBV7-6 with TRBJ2-1; there is no DNA to check the TCRdb D call of TRBD2. This CDR3 has 15 amino acids. Germline CDR1 is SGHVS and CDR2 is FNYEAQ. The CDR3 sequence: CASSPLAIDYNEQFF.